This paragraph reports one TCR beta chain. Its cognate antigen is unknown. Germline V gene data show CDR1 as ENHRY and CDR2 as SYGVKD. V shed 4 bases, J shed 4 bases, and the junction held 6 bases outside the gene matches. The CDR3 length is 16 residues. The PCR had 60 Vbeta and 13 Jbeta primers. TCRdb keeps only in-frame clones here, not all; method: immunoSEQ multiplex PCR. The data show just over 200,000 clones, around 83% seen once. Each donor was healthy, and each was a bone marrow donor. The sample originates from a study of cytomegalovirus exposure and HLA in healthy donors. Regarding the study as a whole: The listing of some 170 TCR beta chains classed them as cytomegalovirus-associated.

The gene calls are TRBV10-3 and TRBJ2-6, with TRBD1 identical over 8 bases. The receptor comes from a woman aged 40 to 55 in good health and CMV-seronegative. The sequencing input was PBMCs. CDR3 residues: CAISAGQGAGANVLTF. The DNA of the CDR3 is TGTGCCATCAGTGCCGGACAGGGTGCCGGGGCCAACGTCCTGACTTTC.